This T cell receptor (beta chain) comes out of a study of control samples from healthy donors and cancer patients. CDR1 and CDR2 (germline): LNHDA, SQIVND (reference sequence). This CDR3 region has 13 residues. V shed 5 bases, J shed 1 base, and the junction held 1 base outside the gene matches. The table came from immunoSEQ multiplex PCR; TCRdb's copy has only in-frame clones and leaves some out. The sample records roughly 190,000 clones, 90% to 95% being singletons. This chain uses TRBV19 with TRBJ2-5; 7 positions agree with TRBD1. This sequence was found in a woman aged 30 to 39 in good health. The sequenced material came from blood. The CDR3 loop reads CASSGTVQETQYF. The CDR3 coding sequence is TGTGCCAGTAGTGGGACAGTCCAAGAGACCCAGTACTTC. The whole variable domain, remainder taken from reference TRBV19 and TRBJ2-5, is DGGITQSPKYLFRKEGQNVTLSCEQNLNHDAMYWYRQDPGQGLRLIYYSQIVNDFQKGDIAEGYSVSREKKESFPLTVTSAQKNPTAFYLCASSGTVQETQYFGPGTRLLVL.